This entry lists 11 T cell receptor beta chains sequenced from one sample in a study of vaccination and CD4 T cells after COVID-19 (dated by TCRdb to the early 2020s). Library creation used PCR. The sample was run on an Illumina iSeq 100. TCR sequencing of DNA from cultured CD4+ T cells used the Oncomine TCR Beta short-read assay at the Johns Hopkins FTIC core. The raw public reads went through TCRdb reprocessing: fastp at Q25, MiXCR clone calling, in-frame beta chains kept. Each record represents a unique CDR3 protein, reported with the most common genes and DNA among its rows. Across this sample there are about 16,000 distinct CDR3 sequences, with around 50% seen only once. The biggest ten clones account for around 16% of the sample. Which antigens these TCRs recognize remains unknown. The label giving this sample's time point can be read as: late sampling 161 to 241 days after vaccination in a few convalescent patients. The treatment or condition tag for this specimen amounts to: approximately 11-day PBMC culture with coronavirus spike peptide pools or control peptides (ViraFEST assay).

Source: CD4+ T cells from blood, cultured in vitro, taken about 7 months after SARS-CoV-2 vaccination. Receptors originate from a human donor who had recovered from COVID-19.

The chain joins TRBV7-3 to TRBJ2-6; D is unresolved. V was shortened by 2 bases and J by 4 bases, with 12 bases between the two germline ends. CDR3 length equals 16 residues. The germline V gene encodes CDR1 SGHTA and CDR2 FQGTGA. CDR3 region: CASSLSLGSGANVLTF. The CDR3 coding sequence is TGTGCCAGCAGCTTATCCCTCGGGTCGGGGGCCAACGTCCTGACTTTC.

The chain couples TRBV2 to TRBJ2-5; 9 nucleotides agree with TRBD1. This CDR3 comprises 12 residues. The ends lost 10 bases at V and 5 bases at J; junction bases unmatched: 5. CDR1 and CDR2 from the germline V gene are SNHLY and FYNNEI. The DNA for the CDR3 is TGTGCCACCACCGGGACAGGGGAGACCCAGTACTTC. Its translation: CATTGTGETQYF.

This clonotype was counted only a few times. V and J are TRBV19 and TRBJ2-3, with TRBD2 identical over 8 bases. V shed 1 base and J 4 bases; nucleotides not matched to a gene: 1. Germline-derived CDR1 and CDR2 are LNHDA and SQIVND (reference sequence). This CDR3 spans 14 amino acids. Here the CDR3 reads CASSIGTSPDTQYF. Written as DNA, the CDR3 is TGTGCCAGTAGTATAGGGACTAGCCCAGATACGCAGTATTTT.

This chain links TRBV7-3 with TRBJ2-3; TRBD2 matches at 7 bases. The germline V gene encodes CDR1 SGHTA and CDR2 FQGTGA. Trimming cost V 5 bases and J 4 bases; bases outside gene matches: 6. This CDR3 region has 14 residues. For the CDR3, the DNA is TGTGCCAGCAGCCGCCGGGACTACTCAGATACGCAGTATTTT. Translating gives CASSRRDYSDTQYF. Drawing the rest from reference TRBV7-3 and TRBJ2-3, the complete variable domain is GAGVSQTPSNKVTEKGKYVELRCDPISGHTALYWYRQSLGQGPEFLIYFQGTGAADDSGLPNDRFFAVRPEGSVSTLKIQRTERGDSAVYLCASSRRDYSDTQYFGPGTRLTVL.

The V gene is TRBV20-1, the J gene TRBJ1-5; D gene unclear. The germline V gene encodes CDR1 DFQATT and CDR2 SNEGSKA (reference sequence). Trimming shortened V by 6 bases and J by 0 bases, and 9 bases separated the two germline ends. The CDR3 has 13 amino acids. CDR3 loop: CSASADSNQPQHF. The CDR3 DNA reads as TGCAGTGCGTCGGCGGATAGCAATCAGCCCCAGCATTTT.

The CDR3 here is CAINIVAGGAQETQYF. The CDR3 coding sequence is TGTGCCATCAATATAGTAGCGGGGGGCGCCCAAGAGACCCAGTACTTC. V is TRBV10-3 and J is TRBJ2-5; 10 positions agree with TRBD2. The ends lost 7 bases at V and 1 base at J; junction bases unmatched: 9. This CDR3 has 16 residues. Germline assignment: CDR1 ENHRY and CDR2 SYGVKD.

This clonotype came up a few times. The CDR3 here is CASRSQTNTEAFF. The CDR3 DNA is TGTGCCAGCAGATCGCAAACGAACACTGAAGCTTTCTTT. The rearrangement joins TRBV7-2 to TRBJ1-1; D call uncertain. The V and J ends lost 6 bases and 1 base respectively, with 9 bases between them. CDR3 size: 13 residues. Looked up from germline, CDR1 is SGHTA and CDR2 is FQGNSA.

This clonotype appeared a few times. Here the CDR3 reads CSARDPQGYNYGYTF. DNA for the CDR3: TGCAGTGCTAGAGATCCACAGGGTTATAACTATGGCTACACCTTC. The V gene is TRBV20-1, the J gene TRBJ1-2, with a weak D call TRBD1 (6 bases). Germline V gene data show CDR1 as DFQATT and CDR2 as SNEGSKA (reference sequence). V gave up 0 bases and J gave up 1 base, with 12 bases separating them. This CDR3 comprises 15 residues.

The V gene is TRBV7-3, the J gene TRBJ2-5, with TRBD1 as a possible D gene (6 bases). Germline lookup yields CDR1 SGHTA and CDR2 FQGTGA. V lost 4 bases and J lost 1, with 7 bases in between. The length of the CDR3 is 13 residues. In nucleotides, the CDR3 is TGTGCCAGCAGCTGGACAGCCCAAGAGACCCAGTACTTC. It translates to CASSWTAQETQYF.

V usage is TRBV20-1 and J usage is TRBJ2-7; possibly TRBD2 for D (6 bases). This CDR3 is built from 12 residues. Germline assignment: CDR1 DFQATT and CDR2 SNEGSKA (reference sequence). V was shortened by 3 bases and J by 7 bases, with 13 bases between the two germline ends. CDR3 DNA sequence: TGCAGTGCTAGCGGGAGTTGGAGGGAGCAGTACTTC. The encoded protein is CSASGSWREQYF.

The V call is TRBV19, the J call TRBJ2-7; 13 nucleotides align to TRBD2. This CDR3 has 17 residues. The V and J ends lost 4 bases and 3 bases, in that order; junction bases with no gene match: 9. Germline CDR1 LNHDA, CDR2 SQIVND (reference sequence). Written as DNA, the CDR3 is TGTGCCAGTAGTACGTCTTCCGGGACTAGCGGGATCTACGAGCAGTACTTC. Protein product: CASSTSSGTSGIYEQYF.